This TCR beta chain emerged from a study of blood T cells in healthy people across ages. Overall study context: About one barcoded beta molecule per two T cells was captured by template switching. General observations from the study: The study found TCR beta diversity correlated strongly with naive T cell percentage. A roughly linear age-dependent decrease characterized TCR beta diversity per million T cells.

Every donor contributed roughly 11 milliliters of peripheral blood by blood draw. CDR3 size: 16 residues. The germline V gene encodes CDR1 SGHAT and CDR2 FQNNGV. The trim removed 4 bases at V and 1 base at J, leaving 8 bases unmatched. With a J-beta primer mix and a sample-barcoded 5' primer, a second PCR ran about 6 to 11 cycles. TCRdb processed the 5' RACE reads anew with MiXCR; each CDR3 protein has one entry. The sample has approximately 1.5 million distinct CDR3 sequences; around 35% are singletons. This clonotype was counted ten times or more. Its antigen is not identified. Sequencing was carried out using blood. The sequence was obtained from a woman in her twenties or thirties in good health. The rearrangement uses TRBV11-2 and TRBJ2-5; 8 nucleotides align to TRBD2. CDR3 DNA sequence: TGTGCCAGCAGCTCGCTCGGGAGGGGGACCCAAGAGACCCAGTACTTC. It codes for CASSSLGRGTQETQYF.